The following is a T cell receptor (beta chain) sequence with its context. Repertoires were generated with immunoSEQ multiplex PCR, while TCRdb's copy carries only in-frame clones and drops some. The sample has 1.5 million to 2.5 million clones; just under 95% are singletons. Naive CD8 cells were CD45RO-negative, positively selected for CCR7, excluding terminally differentiated effector memory CD45RA+ cells. The record originates from a study of shared clonotypes between healthy human individuals. What was sequenced was naive CD8+ T cells sorted from blood. This receptor was obtained from a young man in good health.

The CDR3: CASSSLEGEGLGNEQFF. CDR3 DNA: TGTGCCAGCAGCTCCCTTGAGGGGGAGGGCCTAGGAAATGAGCAGTTCTTC. The V and J genes are TRBV11-2 and TRBJ2-1, with D possibly TRBD2 on 7 matching bases. The CDR3 totals 17 residues. Trimming pared 4 bases from V and 7 bases from J, leaving 23 bases between. From germline, CDR1 is SGHAT and CDR2 FQNNGV.